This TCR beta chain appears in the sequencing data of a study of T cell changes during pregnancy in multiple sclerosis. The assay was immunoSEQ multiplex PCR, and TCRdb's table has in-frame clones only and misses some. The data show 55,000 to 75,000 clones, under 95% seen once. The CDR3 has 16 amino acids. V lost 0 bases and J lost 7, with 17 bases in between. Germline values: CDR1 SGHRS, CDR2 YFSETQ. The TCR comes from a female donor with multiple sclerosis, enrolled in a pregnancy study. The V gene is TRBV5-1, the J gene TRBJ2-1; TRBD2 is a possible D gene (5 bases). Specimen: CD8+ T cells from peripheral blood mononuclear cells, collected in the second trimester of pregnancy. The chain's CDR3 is CASSLAKGPRDNEQFF. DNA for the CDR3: TGCGCCAGCAGCTTGGCGAAAGGCCCCCGGGATAATGAGCAGTTCTTC.